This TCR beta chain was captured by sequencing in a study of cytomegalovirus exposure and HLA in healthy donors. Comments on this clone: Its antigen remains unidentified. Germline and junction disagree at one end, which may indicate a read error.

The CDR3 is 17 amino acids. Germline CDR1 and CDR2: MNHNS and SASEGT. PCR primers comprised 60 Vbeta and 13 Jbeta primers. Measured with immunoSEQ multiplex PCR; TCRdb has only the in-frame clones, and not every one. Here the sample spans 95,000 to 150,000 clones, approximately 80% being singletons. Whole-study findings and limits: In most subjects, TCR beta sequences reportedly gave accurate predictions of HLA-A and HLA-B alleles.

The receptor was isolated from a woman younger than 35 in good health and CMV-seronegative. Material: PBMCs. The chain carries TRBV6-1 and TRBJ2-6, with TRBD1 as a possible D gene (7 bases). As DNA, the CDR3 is TGTGCCAGCAGTGTCAGGCAGGGGGGCTCTGGGGCCAACGGCCTGACTTTC. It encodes CASSVRQGGSGANGLTF.